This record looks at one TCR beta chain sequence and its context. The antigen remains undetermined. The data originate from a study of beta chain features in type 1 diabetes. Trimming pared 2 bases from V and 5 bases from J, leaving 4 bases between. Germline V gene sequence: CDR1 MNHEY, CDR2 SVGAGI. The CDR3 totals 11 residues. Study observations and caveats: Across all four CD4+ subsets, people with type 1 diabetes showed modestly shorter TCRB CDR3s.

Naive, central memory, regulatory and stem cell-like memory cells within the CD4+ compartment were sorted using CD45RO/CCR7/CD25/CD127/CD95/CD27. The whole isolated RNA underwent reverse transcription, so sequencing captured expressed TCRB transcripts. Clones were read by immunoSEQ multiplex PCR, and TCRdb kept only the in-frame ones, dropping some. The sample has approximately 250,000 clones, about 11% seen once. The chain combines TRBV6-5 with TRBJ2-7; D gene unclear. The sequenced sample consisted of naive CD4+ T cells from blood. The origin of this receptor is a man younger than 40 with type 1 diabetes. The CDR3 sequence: CASSYLHEQYF. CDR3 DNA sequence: TGTGCCAGCAGTTACCTACACGAGCAGTACTTC.